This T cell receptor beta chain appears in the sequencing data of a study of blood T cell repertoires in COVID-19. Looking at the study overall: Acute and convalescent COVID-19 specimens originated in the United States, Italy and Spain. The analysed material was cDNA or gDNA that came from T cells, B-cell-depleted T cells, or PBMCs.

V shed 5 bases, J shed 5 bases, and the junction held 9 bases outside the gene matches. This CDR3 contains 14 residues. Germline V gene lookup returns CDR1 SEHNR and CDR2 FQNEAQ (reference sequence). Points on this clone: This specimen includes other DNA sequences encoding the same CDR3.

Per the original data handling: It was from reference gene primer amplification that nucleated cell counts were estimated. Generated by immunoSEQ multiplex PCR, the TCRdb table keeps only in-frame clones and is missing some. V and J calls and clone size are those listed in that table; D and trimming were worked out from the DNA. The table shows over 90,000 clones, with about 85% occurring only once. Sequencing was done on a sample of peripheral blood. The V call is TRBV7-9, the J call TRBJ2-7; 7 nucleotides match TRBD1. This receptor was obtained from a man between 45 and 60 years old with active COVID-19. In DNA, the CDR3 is TGTGCCAGCAGCCGGGGACAGACAGAGGACGAGCAGTACTTC. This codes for CASSRGQTEDEQYF.